The entry that follows covers one TCR beta chain sequence. This sample also contains other DNA sequences that code for the same CDR3. Some 30,000 T cell genomes (about 0.2 ug DNA) went into each sorted-subset replicate. Repertoires were generated with immunoSEQ multiplex PCR, while TCRdb's copy carries only in-frame clones and drops some. The sample carries more than 2 million clones, 90% to 97% recorded once. These data originate in a study of shared clonotypes between healthy human individuals. The sample taken for sequencing was naive CD4+ T cells sorted from blood. Subset described: CD45RA+ positively selected. The TCR originated in a man aged 18 to 30 in good health.

As DNA, the CDR3 is TGTGCCAGCAGTTTAGCGGGAGGATCCTACGAGCAGTACTTC. Residues: CASSLAGGSYEQYF. The genes are TRBV28 and TRBJ2-7, with 8 bases aligning to TRBD2. V lost 2 bases and J lost 1; bases outside the gene matches: 1. The CDR3 totals 14 residues. Germline V gene data show CDR1 as MDHEN and CDR2 as SYDVKM.